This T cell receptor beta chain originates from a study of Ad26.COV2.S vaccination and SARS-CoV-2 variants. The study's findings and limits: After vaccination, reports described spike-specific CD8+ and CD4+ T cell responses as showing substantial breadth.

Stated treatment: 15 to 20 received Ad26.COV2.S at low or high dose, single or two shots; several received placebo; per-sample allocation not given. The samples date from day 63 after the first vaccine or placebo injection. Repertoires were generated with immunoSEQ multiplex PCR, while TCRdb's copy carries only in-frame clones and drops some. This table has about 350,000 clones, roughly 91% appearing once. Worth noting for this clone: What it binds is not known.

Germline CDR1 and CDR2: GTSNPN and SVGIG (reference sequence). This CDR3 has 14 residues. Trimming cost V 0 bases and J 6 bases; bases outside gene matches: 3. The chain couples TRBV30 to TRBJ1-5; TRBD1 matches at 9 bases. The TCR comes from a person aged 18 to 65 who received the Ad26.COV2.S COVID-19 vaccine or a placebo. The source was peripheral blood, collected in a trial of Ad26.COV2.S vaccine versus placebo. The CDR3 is CAWSVTTGGQPQHF. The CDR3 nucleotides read TGTGCCTGGAGTGTAACGACAGGGGGTCAGCCCCAGCATTTT.